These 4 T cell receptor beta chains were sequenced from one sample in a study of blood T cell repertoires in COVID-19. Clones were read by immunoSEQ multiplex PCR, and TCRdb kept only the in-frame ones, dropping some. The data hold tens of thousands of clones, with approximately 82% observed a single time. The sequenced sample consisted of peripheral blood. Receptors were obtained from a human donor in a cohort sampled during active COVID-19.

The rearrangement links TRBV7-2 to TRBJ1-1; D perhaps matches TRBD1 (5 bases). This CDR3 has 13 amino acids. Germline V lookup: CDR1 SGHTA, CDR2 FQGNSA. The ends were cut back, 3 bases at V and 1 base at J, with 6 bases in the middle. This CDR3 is CASSFRGNTEAFF. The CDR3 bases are TGTGCCAGCAGCTTTAGGGGGAACACTGAAGCTTTCTTT.

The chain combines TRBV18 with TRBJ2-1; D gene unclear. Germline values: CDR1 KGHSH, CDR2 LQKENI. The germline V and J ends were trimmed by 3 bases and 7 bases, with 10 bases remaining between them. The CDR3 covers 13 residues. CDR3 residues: CASSPNMVNEQFF. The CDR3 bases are TGTGCCAGCTCACCCAACATGGTAAATGAGCAGTTCTTC.

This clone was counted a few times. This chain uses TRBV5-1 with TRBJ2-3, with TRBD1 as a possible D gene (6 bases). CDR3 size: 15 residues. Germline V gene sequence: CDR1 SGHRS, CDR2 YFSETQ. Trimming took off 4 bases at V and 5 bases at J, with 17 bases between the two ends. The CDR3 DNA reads TGCGCCAGCAGCCAAGTAGACAGGCGGAGAGATACGCAGTATTTT. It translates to CASSQVDRRRDTQYF.

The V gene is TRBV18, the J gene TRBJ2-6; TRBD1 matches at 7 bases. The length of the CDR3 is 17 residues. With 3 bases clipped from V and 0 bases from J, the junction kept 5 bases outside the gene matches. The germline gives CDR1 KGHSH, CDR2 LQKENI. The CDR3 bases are TGTGCCAGCTCACCGGACAGGTACAGCTCTGGGGCCAACGTCCTGACTTTC. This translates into CASSPDRYSSGANVLTF.